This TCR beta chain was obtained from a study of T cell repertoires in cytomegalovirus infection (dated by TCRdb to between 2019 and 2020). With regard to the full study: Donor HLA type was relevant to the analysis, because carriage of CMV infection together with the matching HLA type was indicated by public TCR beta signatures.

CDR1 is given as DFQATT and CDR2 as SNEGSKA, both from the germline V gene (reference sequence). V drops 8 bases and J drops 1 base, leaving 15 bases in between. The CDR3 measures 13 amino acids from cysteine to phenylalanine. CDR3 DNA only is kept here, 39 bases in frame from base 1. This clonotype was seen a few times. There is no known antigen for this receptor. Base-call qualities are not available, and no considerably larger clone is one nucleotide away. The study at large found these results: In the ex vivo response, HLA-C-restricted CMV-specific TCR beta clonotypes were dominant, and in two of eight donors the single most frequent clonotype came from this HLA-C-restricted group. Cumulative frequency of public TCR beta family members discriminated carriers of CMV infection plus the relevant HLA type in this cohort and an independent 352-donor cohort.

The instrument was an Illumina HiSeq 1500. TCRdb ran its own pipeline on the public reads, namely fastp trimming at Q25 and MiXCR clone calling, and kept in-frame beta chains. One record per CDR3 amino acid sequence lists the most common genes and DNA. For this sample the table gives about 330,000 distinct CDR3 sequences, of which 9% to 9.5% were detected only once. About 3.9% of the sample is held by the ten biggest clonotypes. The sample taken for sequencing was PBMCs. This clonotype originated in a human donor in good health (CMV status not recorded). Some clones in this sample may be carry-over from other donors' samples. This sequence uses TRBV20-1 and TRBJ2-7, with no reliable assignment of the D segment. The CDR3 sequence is CSPLSSFSYEQYF. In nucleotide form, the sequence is TGCAGTCCTTTATCAAGTTTTTCCTACGAGCAGTACTTC.